This T cell receptor beta chain is drawn from a study of human CD8 memory T cell subsets (dated by TCRdb to between 2020 and 2021). For the study in its entirety: To assess how stem-like (TSTEM), progenitor exhausted-like (TPEX) and effector memory CD8+ T cell subsets are clonally related, the TCRbeta repertoires of these three subsets were compared. TCRbeta repertoires were obtained from TSTEM, TPEX and effector memory subsets contributed by each of five to seven donors. The research as a whole found: Sequencing was limited to TCRbeta chains, and the repertoire comparisons were based on about six donors analyzed with paired t-tests and Bonferroni correction. The stem-like TSTEM and TPEX subsets each shared clonotypes with effector memory cells, but the TSTEM and TPEX repertoires had minimal overlap with each other, suggesting distinct antigen spectra. Normalized Shannon-Wiener diversity was similarly high in TSTEM and TPEX subsets, while effector memory subsets were less diverse by comparison. Based on Chao1 estimates, TSTEM subsets appeared to have greater repertoire diversity than TPEX subsets, which may reflect a broader range of specificities.

Density gradient separation was used to isolate peripheral blood mononuclear cells from healthy donor buffy coats. The study enriched total CD8+ T cells through negative magnetic separation using EasySep or MojoSort CD8+ T cell isolation kits. An RNeasy Mini Kit was used to extract total RNA from duplicate vials of approximately 140,000 sorted CD8+ T cells per subset. PBMCs were used either fresh or after being cryopreserved in fetal bovine serum containing approximately 10% DMSO. CD8+ T cell subsets were sorted to purity by fluorescence-activated cell sorting on a FACSAria III. The instrument given in TCRdb is NextSeq 550. A Human TCR Profiling Kit was used to prepare UMI-labeled 5' RACE TCRbeta libraries. Every TCRbeta library was prepared in parallel with an identical number of PCR cycles. On the study's bioinformatics: The number of functional CDR3beta clonotypes in each TCRbeta library ranged from roughly 2,800 to 20,000. MIGEC 1.2.9 was used for UMI extraction and consensus assembly, with a minimum of three reads required per UMI. MiXCR 3.0.3 was used to extract the in-frame CDR3beta repertoires. After each sample was downsampled to 42,000 randomly selected UMIs, diversity metrics were computed in VDJtools 1.2.1. For each sample pair, the repertoire overlap metrics D, R and F2 were calculated in VDJtools using the top 3,000 clones. After the reads were reprocessed by TCRdb, one entry was made per CDR3 protein sequence, with no DNA. TCRdb assigned the V and J calls; the authors' analysis was not used. The sample's clone listing holds roughly 5,000 distinct CDR3 sequences. The ten largest clones represent more than 20% of the sample.

As regards this clonotype: Its binding antigen is unknown.

The germline V gene gives CDR1 as MRHNA and CDR2 as SNTAGT. Measured from the cysteine to the phenylalanine, the CDR3 is 15 residues long. Nucleotide data are not available. The sequence joins TRBV6-4 to TRBJ2-3; TCRdb names TRBD2, which stays unverified in the absence of DNA. The TCR sequence derives from a human donor in good health. Sequenced input: CD8+ effector memory T cells (TEM) sorted from PBMCs. This sample's cell subset or site label indicates: effector memory CD8 T cells, CCR7- CD45RO+ CD95+. The CDR3 amino acid sequence is: CASSGLAGATDTQYF.